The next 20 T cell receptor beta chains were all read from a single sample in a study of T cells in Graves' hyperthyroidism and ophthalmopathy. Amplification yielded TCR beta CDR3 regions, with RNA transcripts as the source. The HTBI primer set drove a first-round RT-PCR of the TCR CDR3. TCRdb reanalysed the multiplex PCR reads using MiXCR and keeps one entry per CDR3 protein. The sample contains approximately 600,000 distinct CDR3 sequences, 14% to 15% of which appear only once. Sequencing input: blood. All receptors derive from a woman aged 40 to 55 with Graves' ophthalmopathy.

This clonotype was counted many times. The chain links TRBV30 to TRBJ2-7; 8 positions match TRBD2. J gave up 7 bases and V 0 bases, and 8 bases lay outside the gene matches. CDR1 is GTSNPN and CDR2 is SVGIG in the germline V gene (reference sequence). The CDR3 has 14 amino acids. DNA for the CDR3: TGTGCCTGGAGTGTGGGAGCGGGAGTATGGGAGCAGTACTTC. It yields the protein CAWSVGAGVWEQYF.

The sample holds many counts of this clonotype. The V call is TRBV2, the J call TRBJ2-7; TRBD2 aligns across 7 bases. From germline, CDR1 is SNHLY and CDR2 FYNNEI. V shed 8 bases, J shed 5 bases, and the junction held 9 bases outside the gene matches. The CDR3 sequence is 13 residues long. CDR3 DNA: TGTGCCAGCTTTCGGGAGGTTTTCCACGAGCAGTACTTC. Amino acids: CASFREVFHEQYF.

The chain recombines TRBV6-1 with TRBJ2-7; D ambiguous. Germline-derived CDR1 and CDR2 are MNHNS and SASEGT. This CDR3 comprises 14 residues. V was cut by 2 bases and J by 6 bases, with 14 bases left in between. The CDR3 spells CASSETSSVVEQYF. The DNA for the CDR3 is TGTGCCAGCAGTGAAACCTCCTCGGTGGTCGAGCAGTACTTC.

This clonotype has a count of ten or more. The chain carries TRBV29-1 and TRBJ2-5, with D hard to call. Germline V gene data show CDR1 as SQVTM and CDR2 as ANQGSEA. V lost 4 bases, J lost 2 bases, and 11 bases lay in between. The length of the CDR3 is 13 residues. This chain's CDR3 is CSVGVTAQETQYF. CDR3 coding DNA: TGCAGCGTTGGAGTAACAGCACAAGAGACCCAGTACTTC.

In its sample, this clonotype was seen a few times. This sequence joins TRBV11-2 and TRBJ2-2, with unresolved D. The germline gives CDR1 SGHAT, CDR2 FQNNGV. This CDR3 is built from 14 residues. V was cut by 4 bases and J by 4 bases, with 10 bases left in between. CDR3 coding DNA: TGTGCCAGCAGCTCAGGCGTCAGCACCGGGGAGCTGTTTTTT. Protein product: CASSSGVSTGELFF.

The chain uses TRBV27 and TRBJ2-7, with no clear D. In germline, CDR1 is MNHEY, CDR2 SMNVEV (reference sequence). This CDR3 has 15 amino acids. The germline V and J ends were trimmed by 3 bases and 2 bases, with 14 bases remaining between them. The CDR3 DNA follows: TGTGCCAGCAGTTTTCACGGCGGCCCGACCTACGAGCAGTACTTC. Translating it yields CASSFHGGPTYEQYF.

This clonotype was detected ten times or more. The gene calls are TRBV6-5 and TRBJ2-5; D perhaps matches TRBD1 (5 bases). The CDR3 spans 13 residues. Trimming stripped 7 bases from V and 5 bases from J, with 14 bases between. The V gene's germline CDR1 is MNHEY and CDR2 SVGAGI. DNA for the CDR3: TGTGCCAGCAATTCCTGGGGCCAGGAGACCCAGTACTTC. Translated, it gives CASNSWGQETQYF.

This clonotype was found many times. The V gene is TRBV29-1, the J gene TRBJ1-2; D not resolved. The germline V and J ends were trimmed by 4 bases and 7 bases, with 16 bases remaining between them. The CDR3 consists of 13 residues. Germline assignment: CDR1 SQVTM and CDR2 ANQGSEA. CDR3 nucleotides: TGCAGCGTTGTTGGGTCCCCGGCACTTGGCTACACCTTC. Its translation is CSVVGSPALGYTF.

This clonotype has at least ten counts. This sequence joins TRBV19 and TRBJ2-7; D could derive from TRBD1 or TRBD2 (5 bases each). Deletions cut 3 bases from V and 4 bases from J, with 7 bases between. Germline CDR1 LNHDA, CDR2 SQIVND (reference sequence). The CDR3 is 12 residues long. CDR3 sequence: CASSIWGYEQYF. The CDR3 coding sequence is TGTGCCAGTAGTATCTGGGGGTACGAGCAGTACTTC.

The CDR3 sequence is CASSATWTGDYGYTF. The CDR3 coding sequence is TGTGCCAGCAGTGCCACTTGGACAGGGGACTATGGCTACACCTTC. This chain connects TRBV6-4 to TRBJ1-2; TRBD1 matches at 9 bases. V shed 4 bases, J shed 3 bases, and the junction held 6 bases outside the gene matches. This CDR3 has 15 amino acids. Looked up from germline, CDR1 is MRHNA and CDR2 is SNTAGT.

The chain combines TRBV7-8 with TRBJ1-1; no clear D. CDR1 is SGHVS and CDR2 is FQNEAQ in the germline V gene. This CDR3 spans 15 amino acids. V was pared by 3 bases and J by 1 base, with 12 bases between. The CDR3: CASSFQTRPNTEAFF. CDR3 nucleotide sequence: TGTGCCAGCAGCTTTCAGACTAGACCGAACACTGAAGCTTTCTTT. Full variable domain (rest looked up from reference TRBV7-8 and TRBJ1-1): GAGVSQSPRYKVAKRGQDVALRCDPISGHVSLFWYQQALGQGPEFLTYFQNEAQLDKSGLPSDRFFAERPEGSVSTLKIQRTQQEDSAVYLCASSFQTRPNTEAFFGQGTRLTVV.

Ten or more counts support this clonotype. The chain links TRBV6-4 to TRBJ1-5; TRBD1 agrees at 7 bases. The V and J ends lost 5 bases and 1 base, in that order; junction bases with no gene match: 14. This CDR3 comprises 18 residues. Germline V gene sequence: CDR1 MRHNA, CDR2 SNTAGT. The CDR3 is CASSRHILTGRSNQPQHF. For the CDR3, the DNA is TGTGCCAGCAGTCGACATATCCTGACAGGGCGAAGCAATCAGCCCCAGCATTTT.

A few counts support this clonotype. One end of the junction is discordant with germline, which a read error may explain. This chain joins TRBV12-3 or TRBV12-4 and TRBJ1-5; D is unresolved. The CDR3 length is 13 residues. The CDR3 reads CSSSFQSNQPQHF. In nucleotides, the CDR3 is TGTTCCAGCAGTTTCCAATCTAATCAGCCCCAGCATTTT.

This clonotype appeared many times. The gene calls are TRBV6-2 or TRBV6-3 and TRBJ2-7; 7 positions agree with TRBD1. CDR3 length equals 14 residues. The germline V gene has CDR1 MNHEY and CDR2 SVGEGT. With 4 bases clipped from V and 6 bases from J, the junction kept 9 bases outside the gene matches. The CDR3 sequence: CASSSRAGGSEQYF. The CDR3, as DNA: TGTGCCAGCAGTTCTCGGGCAGGGGGTTCCGAGCAGTACTTC.

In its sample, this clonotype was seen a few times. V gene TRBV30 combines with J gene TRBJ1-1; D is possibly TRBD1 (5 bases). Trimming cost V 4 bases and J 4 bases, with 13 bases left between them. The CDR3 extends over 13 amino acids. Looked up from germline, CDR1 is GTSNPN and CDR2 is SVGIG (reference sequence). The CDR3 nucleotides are TGTGCCTGGATTGTACGGAGGGGCACTGAAGCTTTCTTT. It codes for CAWIVRRGTEAFF.

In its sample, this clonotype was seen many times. The CDR3 loop is CASSPTGQQETQYF. The CDR3 DNA is TGTGCCAGCAGCCCTACGGGACAACAAGAGACCCAGTACTTC. The rearrangement joins TRBV13 to TRBJ2-5, with a weak D call TRBD1 (6 bases). Germline CDR1 is PRHDT and CDR2 is FYEKMQ (reference sequence). V was shortened by 5 bases and J by 2 bases, with 12 bases between the two germline ends. The CDR3 extends over 14 amino acids.

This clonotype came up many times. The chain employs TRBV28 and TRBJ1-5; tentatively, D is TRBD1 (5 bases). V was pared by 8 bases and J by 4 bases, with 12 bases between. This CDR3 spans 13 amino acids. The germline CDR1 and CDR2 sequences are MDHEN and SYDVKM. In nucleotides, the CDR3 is TGTGCCAGCGGCCCGGGACCAAATCAGCCCCAGCATTTT. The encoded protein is CASGPGPNQPQHF.

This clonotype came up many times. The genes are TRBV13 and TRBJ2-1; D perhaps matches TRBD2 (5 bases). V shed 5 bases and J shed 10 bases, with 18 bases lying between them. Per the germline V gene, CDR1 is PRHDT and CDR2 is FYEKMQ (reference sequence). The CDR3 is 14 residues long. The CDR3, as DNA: TGTGCCAGCAGCACCCAACTAGTCTCCTACGAGCAGTTCTTC. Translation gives CASSTQLVSYEQFF.

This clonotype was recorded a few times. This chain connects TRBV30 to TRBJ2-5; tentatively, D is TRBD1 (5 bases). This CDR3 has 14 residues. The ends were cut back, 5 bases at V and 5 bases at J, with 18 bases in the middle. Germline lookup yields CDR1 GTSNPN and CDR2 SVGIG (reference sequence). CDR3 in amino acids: CAWEHGRAGETQYF. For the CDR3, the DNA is TGTGCCTGGGAACACGGAAGGGCAGGGGAGACCCAGTACTTC.

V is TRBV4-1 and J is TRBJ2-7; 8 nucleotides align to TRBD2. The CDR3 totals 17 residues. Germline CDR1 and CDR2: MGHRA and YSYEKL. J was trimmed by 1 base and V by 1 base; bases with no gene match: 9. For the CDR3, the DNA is TGCGCCAGCAGCCAAGCAACAGCGGGAGTCAAGTCCTACGAGCAGTACTTC. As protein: CASSQATAGVKSYEQYF.